This TCR beta chain was recorded in a study of T-cell memory formation after mild COVID-19. Constant-segment primers and 5'RACE yielded cDNA libraries for TCR alpha and TCR beta, each carrying sample barcodes and UMIs. TCRdb processed the 5' RACE reads anew with MiXCR; each CDR3 protein has one entry. The sample yields 530,000 or so distinct CDR3 sequences, approximately 15% seen once. The CDR3 spans 15 residues. Germline assignment: CDR1 SGHTA and CDR2 FQGNSA. V lost 4 bases to trimming and J lost 4 bases; unmatched junction nucleotides: 9. This clonotype was counted ten times or more. This TCR was sampled from an adult woman who had mild COVID-19 (a few samples of this study predate the infection). Cell type and time point are not known. The chain is built from TRBV7-2 and TRBJ2-7, with 8 bases that match TRBD1. The sample taken for sequencing was PBMCs or a T cell subset sorted from them (not recorded which). In nucleotides, the CDR3 is TGTGCCAGCAGCTCAAGGATCCAGGGGGCATACGAGCAGTACTTC. Translation gives CASSSRIQGAYEQYF.